A selection of T cell receptor beta chains follows, all from one sample in a study of cytomegalovirus exposure and HLA in healthy donors. The method was immunoSEQ multiplex PCR; TCRdb's version includes in-frame clones alone and lacks a portion of them. The sample holds fewer than 350,000 clones; roughly 89% are singletons and the top ten take about 2.5%. The sample comprised PBMCs. These receptors came from a woman in her late teens or twenties in good health and CMV-seronegative. The CDR3 runs from the conserved cysteine through the conserved F or W. D genes are given only for firm matches.

j_gene: TRBJ2-3
v_gene: TRBV9
len: 17
d_gene: TRBD1
CDR3aa: CASSPEETGYGTDTQYF
CDR3nt: TGTGCCAGCAGCCCGGAAGAGACAGGGTATGGCACAGATACGCAGTATTTT

j_gene: TRBJ1-1
v_gene: TRBV6-6
len: 12
d_gene: .
CDR3aa: CASSYSDKGAFF
CDR3nt: TGTGCCAGCAGTTACTCCGACAAGGGGGCTTTCTTT

j_gene: TRBJ1-3
v_gene: TRBV5-8
len: 15
d_gene: TRBD1
CDR3aa: CASSGTDRKGNTIYF
CDR3nt: TGTGCCAGTAGCGGAACGGACAGGAAGGGAAACACCATATATTTT

j_gene: TRBJ1-2
v_gene: TRBV7-9
len: 14
d_gene: .
CDR3aa: CASSLVGQTYGYTF
CDR3nt: TGTGCCAGCAGCTTAGTAGGACAGACCTATGGCTACACCTTC

j_gene: TRBJ1-4
v_gene: TRBV6-1
len: 13
d_gene: .
CDR3aa: CASQTEATPKLFF
CDR3nt: TGTGCCAGCCAGACAGAGGCGACCCCTAAACTGTTTTTT

j_gene: TRBJ2-1
v_gene: TRBV5-1
len: 13
d_gene: .
CDR3aa: CASSLSLDNEQFF
CDR3nt: TGCGCCAGCAGCTTGTCCCTAGACAATGAGCAGTTCTTC

j_gene: TRBJ1-3
v_gene: TRBV18
len: 16
d_gene: .
CDR3aa: CASSPAGPRTGNTIYF
CDR3nt: TGTGCCAGCTCACCAGCGGGCCCAAGGACTGGAAACACCATATATTTT

j_gene: TRBJ1-6
v_gene: TRBV11-2
len: 13
d_gene: TRBD1
CDR3aa: CASSLNRGKPLHF
CDR3nt: TGTGCCAGCAGCTTAAACAGGGGCAAGCCCCTCCACTTT

j_gene: TRBJ1-6
v_gene: TRBV5-1
len: 15
d_gene: .
CDR3aa: CASSPQGEVNSPLHF
CDR3nt: TGCGCCAGCAGCCCCCAGGGCGAGGTAAATTCACCCCTCCACTTT

j_gene: TRBJ1-4
v_gene: TRBV4-1
len: 15
d_gene: .
CDR3aa: CASSQEAGTNEKLFF
CDR3nt: TGCGCCAGCAGCCAAGAAGCCGGGACTAATGAAAAACTGTTTTTT

j_gene: TRBJ2-3
v_gene: TRBV5-1
len: 15
d_gene: TRBD2
CDR3aa: CASSLGAGVTDTQYF
CDR3nt: TGCGCCAGCAGCTTGGGGGCGGGGGTTACAGATACGCAGTATTTT

j_gene: TRBJ1-1
v_gene: TRBV5-5
len: 16
d_gene: .
CDR3aa: CASSLGAAIPNTEAFF
CDR3nt: TGTGCCAGCAGCTTGGGCGCGGCGATACCGAACACTGAAGCTTTCTTT

j_gene: TRBJ1-5
v_gene: TRBV30
len: 13
d_gene: .
CDR3aa: CAWTSGLDQPQHF
CDR3nt: TGTGCCTGGACGTCAGGGTTAGATCAGCCCCAGCATTTT

j_gene: TRBJ2-3
v_gene: TRBV7-3
len: 15
d_gene: TRBD2
CDR3aa: CASSPIAGSTDTQYF
CDR3nt: TGTGCCAGCAGCCCCATAGCGGGGAGCACAGATACGCAGTATTTT